The 32 T cell receptor beta chains below come from one sample, sequenced in a study of shared clonotypes between healthy human individuals. Assay used: immunoSEQ multiplex PCR; TCRdb lists only in-frame clones, some missing. The data contain a few million clones, about 90% of them singletons. The sequenced material came from naive CD4+ T cells from PBMCs. Stated subset: CD45RA+ positively selected. These receptors were taken from a man aged 18 to 30 in good health. Some clones in this sample may be carry-over from other donors' samples.

CDR3 sequence (DNA): TGTGCCAGTAGTATCGGACAGGGGACGAATGAGCAGTTCTTC. This gives the protein CASSIGQGTNEQFF. The V and J genes are TRBV19 and TRBJ2-1, with 9 bases that match TRBD1. V lost 3 bases to trimming and J lost 7 bases; unmatched junction nucleotides: 4. The CDR3 totals 14 residues. Per the germline V gene, CDR1 is LNHDA and CDR2 is SQIVND (reference sequence).

V and J are TRBV27 and TRBJ1-4, with TRBD1 matching over 8 bases. The CDR3 has 15 residues. Germline CDR1 MNHEY, CDR2 SMNVEV (reference sequence). V shed 6 bases, J shed 7 bases, and the junction held 10 bases outside the gene matches. The CDR3 bases are TGTGCCAGCAGCCCAAGACAGGGGTGGGCTGAAAAACTGTTTTTT. Translating it yields CASSPRQGWAEKLFF.

The gene calls are TRBV5-6 and TRBJ2-5, with D possibly matching TRBD1 (6 bases). The CDR3 consists of 18 residues. Germline-derived CDR1 and CDR2 are SGHDT and YYEEEE. V lost 1 base and J 1 base, leaving 20 bases between the germline ends. CDR3 coding DNA: TGTGCCAGCAGCTTGTGGGGGCAAAGCGTAAGATCCCAAGAGACCCAGTACTTC. Protein: CASSLWGQSVRSQETQYF.

A few counts support this clone. The sample carries other DNA sequences with the same CDR3. V is TRBV25-1 and J is TRBJ1-2; unclear D gene. Between the trimmed V and J ends, which lost 7 bases and 1 base, there was a span of 4 bases. Germline lookup yields CDR1 MGHDK and CDR2 SYGVNS. The CDR3 extends over 11 amino acids. Here the CDR3 reads CASNGNYGYTF. For the CDR3, the DNA is TGTGCCAGCAATGGTAACTATGGCTACACCTTC.

V gene TRBV7-3 combines with J gene TRBJ2-2; 11 bases are a match to TRBD2. This CDR3 has 15 residues. Looked up from germline, CDR1 is SGHTA and CDR2 is FQGTGA. With 4 bases clipped from V and 5 bases from J, the junction kept 3 bases outside the gene matches. In DNA, the CDR3 is TGTGCCAGCAGCTCGGCTAGCGGGAGGACCGGGGAGCTGTTTTTT. Its translation: CASSSASGRTGELFF. Full variable domain (missing parts from reference TRBV7-3 and TRBJ2-2): GAGVSQTPSNKVTEKGKYVELRCDPISGHTALYWYRQSLGQGPEFLIYFQGTGAADDSGLPNDRFFAVRPEGSVSTLKIQRTERGDSAVYLCASSSASGRTGELFFGEGSRLTVL.

This chain joins TRBV27 and TRBJ2-1, with D maybe TRBD1 (6 bases). The CDR3 sequence is 14 residues long. Trimming pared 6 bases from V and 7 bases from J, leaving 16 bases between. Germline V gene sequence: CDR1 MNHEY, CDR2 SMNVEV (reference sequence). The CDR3 sequence: CASSRPGAQNEQFF. CDR3 coding DNA: TGTGCCAGCAGCCGCCCAGGGGCTCAAAATGAGCAGTTCTTC.

The V and J genes are TRBV7-2 and TRBJ1-1, with no clear D. Deletions cut 2 bases from V and 0 bases from J, with 7 bases between. The CDR3 loop spans 14 amino acids. Per germline, CDR1 SGHTA and CDR2 FQGNSA. The CDR3 reads CASSLSSMNTEAFF. The CDR3 nucleotides are TGTGCCAGCAGCTTATCCAGCATGAACACTGAAGCTTTCTTT.

The V gene is TRBV28, the J gene TRBJ2-1; 7 bases map to TRBD2. Germline V gene data show CDR1 as MDHEN and CDR2 as SYDVKM. The V segment lost 4 bases and the J segment 0 bases; nucleotides outside the gene matches: 12. CDR3 length: 18 amino acids. The CDR3 region is CASSSGTHRTSSYNEQFF. As DNA, the CDR3 is TGTGCCAGCAGTTCCGGTACCCATCGGACTAGCTCCTACAATGAGCAGTTCTTC. The full variable domain, completed using reference TRBV28 and TRBJ2-1, is DVKVTQSSRYLVKRTGEKVFLECVQDMDHENMFWYRQDPGLGLRLIYFSYDVKMKEKGDIPEGYSVSREKKERFSLILESASTNQTSMYLCASSSGTHRTSSYNEQFFGPGTRLTVL.

V and J are TRBV5-1 and TRBJ2-1, with unresolved D. V lost 4 bases, J lost 12 bases, and 17 bases lay in between. The CDR3 consists of 13 residues. Germline V CDR1 and CDR2: SGHRS, YFSETQ. The CDR3 nucleotides are TGCGCCAGCAGCCTCTTCGGGCCGAGTGGGCAGTTCTTC. It codes for CASSLFGPSGQFF.

CDR3 loop: CASSLEAGLVGEQYF. The CDR3, as DNA: TGTGCCAGCAGCTTAGAGGCGGGACTAGTAGGCGAGCAGTACTTC. This chain uses TRBV7-6 with TRBJ2-7; 8 bases are shared with TRBD2. After removal of 1 base from V and 6 bases from J, the junction contained 8 bases not matched to a gene. The CDR3 is 15 residues long. Looked up from germline, CDR1 is SGHVS and CDR2 is FNYEAQ.

This clone was seen only once. This chain joins TRBV9 and TRBJ2-7; 7 bases are shared with TRBD1. The CDR3 spans 14 residues. Germline V gene sequence: CDR1 SGDLS, CDR2 YYNGEE. With 0 bases clipped from V and 4 bases from J, the junction kept 4 bases outside the gene matches. CDR3 in DNA: TGTGCCAGCAGCGTAGGGGGACAGTATTACGAGCAGTACTTC. It codes for CASSVGGQYYEQYF.

About this clone itself: This specimen includes other DNA sequences encoding the same CDR3. The chain has TRBV7-2 and TRBJ2-6; D is uncertain. Per the germline V gene, CDR1 is SGHTA and CDR2 is FQGNSA. With 1 base removed from V and 0 bases from J, the gap between germline ends came to 4 bases. The CDR3 sequence is 15 residues long. Here the CDR3 DNA reads TGTGCCAGCAGCTTAGGGATCTCTGGGGCCAACGTCCTGACTTTC. Amino acids: CASSLGISGANVLTF.

This sequence joins TRBV25-1 and TRBJ2-3; maybe TRBD2 (5 bases). The germline V gene has CDR1 MGHDK and CDR2 SYGVNS. Trimming removed 5 bases at V and 4 bases at J, with 13 bases between. This CDR3 comprises 14 residues. The CDR3 region has the DNA TGTGCCAGCAGTAGTATGGCTAGCCCAGATACGCAGTATTTT. Encoded protein: CASSSMASPDTQYF.

Points on this clone: Other DNA sequences in the same sample also yield this CDR3. The rearrangement uses TRBV5-1 and TRBJ1-5; D is undetermined. Trimming stripped 4 bases from V and 0 bases from J, with 8 bases between. Germline V lookup: CDR1 SGHRS, CDR2 YFSETQ. The CDR3 runs to 14 residues. This CDR3 is CASSPGYSNQPQHF. Written as DNA, the CDR3 is TGCGCCAGCAGCCCGGGTTATAGCAATCAGCCCCAGCATTTT. The whole variable domain, remainder taken from reference TRBV5-1 and TRBJ1-5, is KAGVTQTPRYLIKTRGQQVTLSCSPISGHRSVSWYQQTPGQGLQFLFEYFSETQRNKGNFPGRFSGRQFSNSRSEMNVSTLELGDSALYLCASSPGYSNQPQHFGDGTRLSIL.

The V gene is TRBV5-1, the J gene TRBJ2-7; TRBD2 matches at 14 bases. The V and J ends lost 4 bases and 5 bases, in that order; junction bases with no gene match: 17. The CDR3 length is 19 residues. Germline CDR1 reads SGHRS; CDR2 reads YFSETQ. CDR3 in DNA: TGCGCCAGCAGCCCTGCGGGACTAGCGGGAGTCTTACTACCCCACGAGCAGTACTTC. Amino acids: CASSPAGLAGVLLPHEQYF.

V usage is TRBV5-4 and J usage is TRBJ2-1, with TRBD2 matching 9 bases. CDR3 length equals 16 residues. CDR1 and CDR2 (germline): SGHNT, YYREEE (reference sequence). J was trimmed by 7 bases and V by 0 bases; bases with no gene match: 8. CDR3 bases: TGTGCCAGCAGCTTGGCGGGCGGGAGGGCCCAGAATGAGCAGTTCTTC. Its protein product is CASSLAGGRAQNEQFF. Drawing the rest from reference TRBV5-4 and TRBJ2-1, the complete variable domain is ETGVTQSPTHLIKTRGQQVTLRCSSQSGHNTVSWYQQALGQGPQFIFQYYREEENGRGNFPPRFSGLQFPNYSSELNVNALELDDSALYLCASSLAGGRAQNEQFFGPGTRLTVL.

The chain recombines TRBV28 with TRBJ2-7, with TRBD2 matching over 7 bases. V lost 7 bases, J lost 0 bases, and 15 bases stayed unmatched. Germline V lookup: CDR1 MDHEN, CDR2 SYDVKM. This CDR3 spans 17 amino acids. The CDR3 reads CASKGAGPTPSSYEQYF. The CDR3 DNA reads TGTGCCAGCAAAGGAGCGGGACCCACCCCAAGCTCCTACGAGCAGTACTTC.

The chain combines TRBV7-9 with TRBJ1-1; 10 bases map to TRBD1. The germline V gene encodes CDR1 SEHNR and CDR2 FQNEAQ (reference sequence). V lost 5 bases and J lost 11; bases outside the gene matches: 14. The CDR3 consists of 15 residues. CDR3 sequence: CASSPDRGRLVLAFF. In DNA form, the CDR3 reads TGTGCCAGCAGCCCAGACAGGGGGCGCTTAGTTCTCGCTTTCTTT.

The genes are TRBV11-3 and TRBJ2-7, with TRBD1 matching over 9 bases. Germline CDR1 reads SGHNT; CDR2 reads YENEEA. J lost 2 bases, V lost 1 base, and 6 bases had no gene match. The CDR3 sequence is 16 residues long. The CDR3 sequence: CASSLARDRAAYEQYF. As DNA, the CDR3 is TGTGCCAGCAGCTTAGCCCGGGACAGGGCGGCCTACGAGCAGTACTTC.

V and J are TRBV6-6 and TRBJ2-5; the match to TRBD1 covers 7 bases. The V gene's germline CDR1 is MNHNY and CDR2 SVGAGI (reference sequence). With V trimmed by 3 bases and J by 4 bases, 8 bases remained unmatched. The CDR3 spans 15 residues. The CDR3 nucleotides read TGTGCCAGCAGTTATAGGGGGCGCGCCGGAGAGACCCAGTACTTC. Translated, it gives CASSYRGRAGETQYF.

The chain is built from TRBV18 and TRBJ2-3; tentatively, D is TRBD1 (6 bases). V dropped 4 bases and J dropped 6 bases, with 17 bases sitting between them. The CDR3 sequence is 15 residues long. The V gene's germline CDR1 is KGHSH and CDR2 LQKENI. CDR3: CASSQGQTAVDTQYF. CDR3 nucleotides: TGTGCCAGCTCACAGGGACAAACCGCTGTGGATACGCAGTATTTT.

The table lists this clone with a few counts. The genes are TRBV6-1 and TRBJ1-3; D call uncertain. V lost 6 bases, J lost 2 bases, and 8 bases lay in between. CDR1 is MNHNS and CDR2 is SASEGT in the germline V gene. The CDR3 runs 13 residues. DNA of the CDR3: TGTGCCAGCAGCGCAGTCACTGGAAACACCATATATTTT. Its protein is CASSAVTGNTIYF.

The V and J genes are TRBV25-1 and TRBJ2-7; a possible D gene is TRBD2 (6 bases). This CDR3 has 14 amino acids. Germline CDR1 reads MGHDK; CDR2 reads SYGVNS. Trimming removed 6 bases at V and 4 bases at J, with 16 bases between. CDR3 coding DNA: TGTGCCAGCAGGGAGTCCGGGAGAGTGTACGAGCAGTACTTC. Translated, it gives CASRESGRVYEQYF.

In its sample, this clone was seen a few times. Other DNA sequences in this sample translate to the same CDR3. The rearrangement links TRBV18 to TRBJ1-5; D is possibly TRBD1 (5 bases). The CDR3 runs to 15 residues. V lost 2 bases to trimming and J lost 2 bases, with 10 bases between them. Germline values: CDR1 KGHSH, CDR2 LQKENI. DNA for the CDR3: TGTGCCAGCTCACCAGGCCAGGGAGGCAATCAGCCCCAGCATTTT. Translating it yields CASSPGQGGNQPQHF.

This clone has only one observation. Other DNA sequences in the same sample also yield this CDR3. CDR3 sequence reads: CASSLGGAGYGYTF. The CDR3, as DNA: TGTGCCAGCAGCTTAGGGGGCGCCGGCTATGGCTACACCTTC. The chain uses TRBV7-2 and TRBJ1-2; D possibly corresponds to TRBD1 (5 bases). Germline CDR1 reads SGHTA; CDR2 reads FQGNSA. The CDR3 totals 14 residues. Between the trimmed V and J ends, which lost 1 base and 4 bases, there was a span of 10 bases.

The J gene is TRBJ2-7, the V gene TRBV6-5; D unclear. Germline CDR1 is MNHEY and CDR2 is SVGAGI. The CDR3 is 13 residues long. Trimming cost V 8 bases and J 4 bases, with 15 bases left between them. CDR3 nucleotide sequence: TGTGCCAGCTCTCGACGCCAAGAGTACGAGCAGTACTTC. It is translated as CASSRRQEYEQYF.

V is TRBV27 and J is TRBJ2-3; 8 bases are shared with TRBD2. The germline gives CDR1 MNHEY, CDR2 SMNVEV (reference sequence). J lost 4 bases, V lost 5 bases, and 11 bases had no gene match. The CDR3 runs to 16 residues. CDR3 sequence (DNA): TGTGCCAGCAGTCTCAATCCGGGACTAGGTGCAGATACGCAGTATTTT. It specifies CASSLNPGLGADTQYF.

V is TRBV7-6 and J is TRBJ1-2, with a weak D call TRBD1 (5 bases). CDR1 is SGHVS and CDR2 is FNYEAQ in the germline V gene. Deletions cut 5 bases from V and 0 bases from J, with 16 bases between. The CDR3 extends over 16 amino acids. This chain's CDR3 is CASSPGGGDSNYGYTF. CDR3 coding DNA: TGTGCCAGCAGCCCCGGCGGGGGTGATTCTAACTATGGCTACACCTTC.

V and J are TRBV28 and TRBJ2-1; 8 nucleotides match TRBD1. Germline CDR1 is MDHEN and CDR2 is SYDVKM. CDR3 length: 12 amino acids. V was pared by 6 bases and J by 9 bases, with 4 bases of the junction left unmatched. The CDR3 here is CASRLTGVEQFF. The DNA of the CDR3 is TGTGCCAGCAGACTGACAGGGGTTGAGCAGTTCTTC.

The chain uses TRBV7-2 and TRBJ2-7; the D gene is possibly TRBD2 (6 bases). CDR1 SGHTA and CDR2 FQGNSA come from the germline V gene. V lost 1 base, J lost 3 bases, and 10 bases lay in between. There are 14 residues in the CDR3. The CDR3 sequence is CASSLDPSDYEQYF. The CDR3, as DNA: TGTGCCAGCAGCTTAGATCCTAGCGACTACGAGCAGTACTTC.

The genes are TRBV6-1 and TRBJ2-7; no clear D. V dropped 5 bases and J dropped 6 bases, with 17 bases sitting between them. Per germline, CDR1 MNHNS and CDR2 SASEGT. The CDR3 covers 14 residues. The CDR3 DNA reads TGTGCCAGCAGTCTGGCAGGACCTATAGGCGAGCAGTACTTC. Its translation is CASSLAGPIGEQYF.

The chain recombines TRBV7-9 with TRBJ2-7; 11 nucleotides match TRBD1. The ends lost 4 bases at V and 6 bases at J; junction bases unmatched: 14. Germline CDR1 SEHNR, CDR2 FQNEAQ (reference sequence). The CDR3 consists of 17 residues. The CDR3 region has the DNA TGTGCCAGCAGCTCCCGGACAGGGGGCGCTTTTCGGTCCGAGCAGTACTTC. Residues: CASSSRTGGAFRSEQYF. The entire variable domain, with the rest obtained from reference TRBV7-9 and TRBJ2-7, is as follows: DTGVSQNPRHKITKRGQNVTFRCDPISEHNRLYWYRQTLGQGPEFLTYFQNEAQLEKSRLLSDRFSAERPKGSFSTLEIQRTEQGDSAMYLCASSSRTGGAFRSEQYFGPGTRLTVT.